These 21 T cell receptor beta chains came from one sample sequenced in a study of blood T cells in healthy people across ages. It was with a sample-barcoded 5' primer and a J-beta primer mix that a second PCR of roughly 7 to 12 cycles was run. In TCRdb, the 5' RACE reads were re-called with MiXCR into one record per CDR3 protein. The sample includes 980,000 or so distinct CDR3 sequences, roughly 50% of them seen just once. Specimen: blood. These receptor sequences come from a young man in good health.

This clonotype came up once. At one end, the junction sequence differs from germline, possibly due to a read error. The chain combines TRBV7-9 with TRBJ2-3; D gene unclear. The CDR3 spans 16 residues. Germline values: CDR1 SEHNR, CDR2 FQNEAQ (reference sequence). The CDR3 region is CAGSPRQDTSTDTQYF. CDR3 DNA: TGTGCCGGCAGCCCCCGGCAAGACACTAGCACAGATACGCAGTATTTT.

The CDR3 reads CSARGRLGETEAFF. The CDR3 region has the DNA TGCAGTGCTAGAGGAAGGCTGGGAGAGACTGAAGCTTTCTTT. The chain links TRBV20-1 to TRBJ1-1; unclear D gene. Between the trimmed V and J ends, which lost 1 base and 5 bases, there was a span of 14 bases. The CDR3 runs 14 residues. From germline, CDR1 is DFQATT and CDR2 SNEGSKA (reference sequence).

The chain carries TRBV20-1 and TRBJ2-7; D perhaps matches TRBD2 (5 bases). The V gene's germline CDR1 is DFQATT and CDR2 SNEGSKA (reference sequence). Trimming left V 0 bases short and J 2 bases short, with 11 bases between. The length of the CDR3 is 14 residues. The CDR3 spells CSARDQDSTYEQYF. CDR3 coding DNA: TGCAGTGCTAGAGATCAGGACTCAACCTACGAGCAGTACTTC.

The chain is built from TRBV30 and TRBJ2-3; D not resolved. V was clipped by 0 bases and J by 2 bases, with 6 bases between them. Germline V gene sequence: CDR1 GTSNPN, CDR2 SVGIG (reference sequence). The CDR3 length is 13 residues. In DNA, the CDR3 is TGTGCCTGGAGTGTACCTAACACAGATACGCAGTATTTT. Amino acid sequence: CAWSVPNTDTQYF.

The genes are TRBV7-9 and TRBJ2-7, with 10 bases identical to TRBD2. The CDR3 runs 15 residues. Germline V gene sequence: CDR1 SEHNR, CDR2 FQNEAQ (reference sequence). With 4 bases clipped from V and 3 bases from J, the junction kept 6 bases outside the gene matches. The CDR3, as DNA: TGTGCCAGCAGCTCTCCTAGCGGGAGAGTCTACGAGCAGTACTTC. Translated: CASSSPSGRVYEQYF.

This clonotype was recorded only once. The chain links TRBV29-1 to TRBJ2-7; 7 bases align to TRBD1. The V gene end was trimmed by 5 bases and the J gene end by 12 bases; junction bases not matched to a gene: 10. CDR3 length: 11 amino acids. Germline CDR1 SQVTM, CDR2 ANQGSEA. The CDR3 DNA is TGCAGCGTTCGCACAGGGGCCCCCCCGTACTTC. Translation gives CSVRTGAPPYF.

J is TRBJ1-2 and V is TRBV30, with D hard to call. The V gene's germline CDR1 is GTSNPN and CDR2 SVGIG (reference sequence). Trimming pared 3 bases from V and 4 bases from J, leaving 12 bases between. The CDR3 is made up of 13 amino acids. DNA for the CDR3: TGTGCCTGGAGCAAGGGTAGTACCTATGGCTACACCTTC. Protein sequence: CAWSKGSTYGYTF.

J is TRBJ2-1 and V is TRBV5-6; D might be TRBD2 (5 bases). V shed 3 bases and J shed 6 bases, with 10 bases lying between them. The length of the CDR3 is 13 residues. CDR1 and CDR2 (germline): SGHDT, YYEEEE. Here the CDR3 reads CASSCGRGNEQFF. CDR3 sequence (DNA): TGTGCCAGCAGCTGCGGTCGGGGCAATGAGCAGTTCTTC.

The gene calls are TRBV20-1 and TRBJ1-6; D may be TRBD1 (5 bases). V lost 3 bases and J 3 bases, leaving 15 bases between the germline ends. The CDR3 spans 16 residues. Germline values: CDR1 DFQATT, CDR2 SNEGSKA (reference sequence). The CDR3 region has the DNA TGCAGTGCTAGTGTATATGGGGCTGACTATAATTCACCCCTCCACTTT. The encoded protein is CSASVYGADYNSPLHF.

The J gene is TRBJ2-3, the V gene TRBV7-2; D might be TRBD2 (5 bases). Germline V CDR1 and CDR2: SGHTA, FQGNSA. This CDR3 comprises 17 residues. The V end was cut by 5 bases, the J end by 4 bases, with 22 bases between. CDR3 amino acids: CASSRSPSGHGADTQYF. CDR3 in DNA: TGTGCCAGCAGCCGGAGCCCCTCAGGTCACGGGGCAGATACGCAGTATTTT.

This clonotype came up a few times. This chain links TRBV28 with TRBJ2-3, with no clear D. CDR1 and CDR2 (germline): MDHEN, SYDVKM. V was clipped by 5 bases and J by 0 bases, with 12 bases between them. The CDR3 is 15 residues long. The CDR3 spells CASSVRSSSTDTQYF. In DNA form, the CDR3 reads TGTGCCAGCAGTGTGCGTAGCTCTAGCACAGATACGCAGTATTTT.

The V and J genes are TRBV9 and TRBJ2-3; 12 bases are a match to TRBD2. Germline CDR1 and CDR2: SGDLS and YYNGEE. This CDR3 is built from 17 residues. Germline trimming cut 0 bases from V and 4 bases from J; bases unmatched to any gene: 6. In DNA form, the CDR3 reads TGTGCCAGCAGCGTAGACCCTAGCGGGGGGGCGGCAGATACGCAGTATTTT. This gives the protein CASSVDPSGGAADTQYF.

V usage is TRBV6-5 and J usage is TRBJ2-7; TRBD2 agrees at 7 bases. This CDR3 comprises 14 residues. V lost 2 bases and J lost 2; bases outside the gene matches: 3. Germline CDR1 is MNHEY and CDR2 is SVGAGI. This CDR3 reads CASSYGGDTYEQYF. The CDR3 nucleotides read TGTGCCAGCAGTTACGGGGGGGATACCTACGAGCAGTACTTC.

This clonotype was seen a handful of times. This chain joins TRBV6-2 or TRBV6-3 and TRBJ1-2; possible D gene TRBD1, 5 bases. The CDR3 consists of 18 residues. V shed 4 bases and J shed 2 bases, with 23 bases lying between them. The germline V gene has CDR1 MNHEY and CDR2 SVGEGT. This CDR3 is CASSLVRDRTVLNYGYTF. DNA of the CDR3: TGTGCCAGCAGTTTGGTCAGGGACCGTACCGTCCTCAACTATGGCTACACCTTC.

The V call is TRBV4-3, the J call TRBJ2-4, with D unclear. The DNA end is more similar to TRBJ2-7, so the J call may be wrong. Germline V CDR1 and CDR2: LGHNA, YSLEER. CDR3 length equals 13 residues. The CDR3 region is CASSQDGLGEQYF. The CDR3 DNA follows: TGCGCCAGCAGCCAAGATGGGCTTGGCGAGCAGTACTTC.

The genes are TRBV28 and TRBJ2-3; weak D call: TRBD2 (5 bases). Germline CDR1 reads MDHEN; CDR2 reads SYDVKM. V shed 3 bases and J shed 6 bases, with 13 bases lying between them. This CDR3 has 14 residues. The CDR3 DNA is TGTGCCAGCAGTTTGATTCGGGGAAGTGATACGCAGTATTTT. Protein sequence: CASSLIRGSDTQYF.

Regarding this clonotype: This clone may be a read error of a much larger clone one base away. V and J are TRBV12-3 or TRBV12-4 and TRBJ2-1; D gene ambiguous. Trimming pared 8 bases from V and 8 bases from J, leaving 10 bases between. This CDR3 is built from 11 residues. CDR3 coding DNA: TGTGCCAGCGGCCTCCCACATGAGCAGTTCTTC. As protein: CASGLPHEQFF.

This clonotype was seen more than once but under ten times. The J gene is TRBJ1-2, the V gene TRBV5-1; D uncertain. Trimming cost V 0 bases and J 8 bases, with 14 bases left between them. Germline CDR1 is SGHRS and CDR2 is YFSETQ. This CDR3 has 14 residues. Here the CDR3 reads CASSLEVSTTGYTF. CDR3 nucleotide sequence: TGCGCCAGCAGCTTGGAGGTTTCCACTACCGGCTACACCTTC.

Only a few counts were recorded for this clonotype. This chain links TRBV2 with TRBJ2-1; D unresolved. Germline V gives CDR1 SNHLY, CDR2 FYNNEI. This CDR3 is built from 14 residues. V was clipped by 2 bases and J by 3 bases, with 8 bases between them. CDR3 nucleotides: TGTGCCAGCAGTGAACAGCCAGGCTACAATGAGCAGTTCTTC. Protein product: CASSEQPGYNEQFF. The full variable domain, rest sourced from reference TRBV2 and TRBJ2-1, is EPEVTQTPSHQVTQMGQEVILRCVPISNHLYFYWYRQILGQKVEFLVSFYNNEISEKSEIFDDQFSVERPDGSNFTLKIRSTKLEDSAMYFCASSEQPGYNEQFFGPGTRLTVL.

The genes are TRBV5-1 and TRBJ2-1; 14 bases are shared with TRBD2. After removal of 4 bases from V and 8 bases from J, the junction contained 17 bases not matched to a gene. The germline V gene encodes CDR1 SGHRS and CDR2 YFSETQ. This CDR3 has 19 residues. The CDR3 DNA reads as TGCGCCAGCAGCCGGACTAGCGGGGGGACCGTGTTTGAGGTGGATGAGCAGTTCTTC. Amino acids: CASSRTSGGTVFEVDEQFF.

The chain joins TRBV11-2 to TRBJ2-1, with D unresolved. The V and J ends lost 3 bases and 9 bases respectively, with 12 bases between them. Germline V CDR1 and CDR2: SGHAT, FQNNGV. The length of the CDR3 is 13 residues. For the CDR3, the DNA is TGTGCCAGCAGCTTTTACGATCGTAGTGAGCAGTTCTTC. As protein: CASSFYDRSEQFF.